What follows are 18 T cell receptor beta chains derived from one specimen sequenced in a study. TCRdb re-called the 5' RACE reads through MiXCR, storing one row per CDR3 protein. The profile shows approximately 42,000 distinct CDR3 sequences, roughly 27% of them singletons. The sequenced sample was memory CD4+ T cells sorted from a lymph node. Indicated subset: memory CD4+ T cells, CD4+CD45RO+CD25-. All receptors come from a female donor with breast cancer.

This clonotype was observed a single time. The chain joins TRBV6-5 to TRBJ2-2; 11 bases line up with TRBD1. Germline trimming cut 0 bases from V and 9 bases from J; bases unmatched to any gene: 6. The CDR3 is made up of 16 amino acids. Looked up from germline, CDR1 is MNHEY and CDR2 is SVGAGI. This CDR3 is CASSYSGDRGFRELFF. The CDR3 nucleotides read TGTGCCAGCAGTTACTCTGGGGACAGGGGGTTTAGGGAGCTGTTTTTT.

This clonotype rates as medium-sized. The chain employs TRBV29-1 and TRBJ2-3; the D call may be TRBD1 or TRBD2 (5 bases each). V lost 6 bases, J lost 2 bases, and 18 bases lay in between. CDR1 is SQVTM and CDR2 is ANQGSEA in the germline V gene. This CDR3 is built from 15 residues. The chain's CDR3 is CSVVYLGEPTDTQYF. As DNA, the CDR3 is TGCAGCGTAGTATATCTGGGGGAGCCCACAGATACGCAGTATTTT.

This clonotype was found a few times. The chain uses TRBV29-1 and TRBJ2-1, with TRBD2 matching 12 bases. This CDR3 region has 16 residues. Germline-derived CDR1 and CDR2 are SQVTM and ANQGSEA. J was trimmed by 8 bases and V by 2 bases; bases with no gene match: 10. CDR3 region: CSVELAGGGIFYEQFF. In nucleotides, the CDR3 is TGCAGCGTTGAACTAGCGGGAGGGGGGATATTCTATGAGCAGTTCTTC.

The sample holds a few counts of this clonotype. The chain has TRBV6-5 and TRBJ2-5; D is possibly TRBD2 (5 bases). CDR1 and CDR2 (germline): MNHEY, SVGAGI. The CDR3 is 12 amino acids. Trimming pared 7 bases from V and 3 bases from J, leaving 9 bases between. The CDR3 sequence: CASTGNEETQYF. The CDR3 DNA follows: TGTGCCAGCACGGGGAACGAAGAGACCCAGTACTTC.

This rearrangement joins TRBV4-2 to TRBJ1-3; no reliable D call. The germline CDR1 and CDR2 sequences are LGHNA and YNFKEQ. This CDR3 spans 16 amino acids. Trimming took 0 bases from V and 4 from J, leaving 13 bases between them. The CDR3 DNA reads TGTGCCAGCAGCCAAGATAGGACTTTGGGCGGAAACACCATATATTTT. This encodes CASSQDRTLGGNTIYF.

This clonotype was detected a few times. The CDR3 bases are TGTGCCAGCTCACAGAAAAACACCGGGGAGCTGTTTTTT. This sequence encodes CASSQKNTGELFF. The chain has TRBV18 and TRBJ2-2, with D uncertain. CDR3 length equals 13 residues. V was trimmed by 4 bases and J by 2 bases, leaving 5 bases between them. Germline loops: CDR1 KGHSH, CDR2 LQKENI. Full variable domain (rest looked up from reference TRBV18 and TRBJ2-2): NAGVMQNPRHLVRRRGQEARLRCSPMKGHSHVYWYRQLPEEGLKFMVYLQKENIIDESGMPKERFSAEFPKEGPSILRIQQVVRGDSAAYFCASSQKNTGELFFGEGSRLTVL.

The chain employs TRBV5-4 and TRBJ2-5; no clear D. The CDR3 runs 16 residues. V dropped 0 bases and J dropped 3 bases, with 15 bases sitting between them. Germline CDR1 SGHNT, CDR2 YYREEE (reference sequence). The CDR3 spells CASSLGDSGREETQYF. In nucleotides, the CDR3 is TGTGCCAGCAGCTTGGGGGATTCAGGCAGAGAAGAGACCCAGTACTTC.

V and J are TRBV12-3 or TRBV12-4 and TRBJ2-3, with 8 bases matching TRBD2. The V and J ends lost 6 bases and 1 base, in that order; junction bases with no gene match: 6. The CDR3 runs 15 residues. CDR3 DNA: TGTGCCAGCAGCACCGGACTAGCCCGCACAGATACGCAGTATTTT. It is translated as CASSTGLARTDTQYF.

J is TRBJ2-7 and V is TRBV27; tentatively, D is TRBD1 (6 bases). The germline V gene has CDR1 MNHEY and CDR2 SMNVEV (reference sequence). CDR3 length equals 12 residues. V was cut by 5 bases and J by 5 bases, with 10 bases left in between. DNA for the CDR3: TGTGCCAGCAGTGTAGGGGGTAACGAGCAGTACTTC. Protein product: CASSVGGNEQYF.

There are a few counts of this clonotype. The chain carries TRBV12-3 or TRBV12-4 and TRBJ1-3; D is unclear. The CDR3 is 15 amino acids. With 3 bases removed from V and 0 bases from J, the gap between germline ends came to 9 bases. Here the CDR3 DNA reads TGTGCCAGCAGTTTTGAAATCGACTCTGGAAACACCATATATTTT. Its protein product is CASSFEIDSGNTIYF.

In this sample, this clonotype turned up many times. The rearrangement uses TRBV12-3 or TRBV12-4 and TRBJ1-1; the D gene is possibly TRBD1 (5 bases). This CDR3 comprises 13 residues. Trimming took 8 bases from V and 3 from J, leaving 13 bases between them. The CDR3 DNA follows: TGTGCCAGCGCCAGGGCAATCCACACTGAAGCTTTCTTT. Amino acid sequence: CASARAIHTEAFF.

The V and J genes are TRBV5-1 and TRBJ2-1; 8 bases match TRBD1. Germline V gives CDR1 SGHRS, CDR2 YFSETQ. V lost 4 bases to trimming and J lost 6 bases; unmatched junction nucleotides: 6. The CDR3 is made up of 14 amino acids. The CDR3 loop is CASSLRTGLNEQFF. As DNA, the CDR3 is TGCGCCAGCAGCCTGAGGACAGGGCTCAATGAGCAGTTCTTC.

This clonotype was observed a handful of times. CDR3: CASSLTGGGEAFF. In DNA, the CDR3 is TGTGCCAGCAGCTTGACAGGGGGAGGGGAAGCTTTCTTT. The gene calls are TRBV7-3 and TRBJ1-1, with 9 bases identical to TRBD1. The length of the CDR3 is 13 residues. V trimming: 3 bases; J trimming: 8 bases; junction bases outside the gene matches: 4. The germline V gene has CDR1 SGHTA and CDR2 FQGTGA.

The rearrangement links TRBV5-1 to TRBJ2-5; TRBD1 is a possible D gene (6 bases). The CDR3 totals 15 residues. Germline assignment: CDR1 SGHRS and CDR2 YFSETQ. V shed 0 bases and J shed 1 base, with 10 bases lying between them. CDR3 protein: CASSLAGTSQETQYF. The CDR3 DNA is TGCGCCAGCAGCTTGGCCGGGACAAGCCAAGAGACCCAGTACTTC.

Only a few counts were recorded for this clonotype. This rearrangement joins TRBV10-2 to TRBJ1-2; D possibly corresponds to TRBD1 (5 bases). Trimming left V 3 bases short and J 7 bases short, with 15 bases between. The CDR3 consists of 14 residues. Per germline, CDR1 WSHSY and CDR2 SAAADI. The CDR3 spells CASSDGAFSSGYTF. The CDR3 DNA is TGCGCCAGCAGTGATGGGGCCTTTTCGAGTGGCTACACCTTC.

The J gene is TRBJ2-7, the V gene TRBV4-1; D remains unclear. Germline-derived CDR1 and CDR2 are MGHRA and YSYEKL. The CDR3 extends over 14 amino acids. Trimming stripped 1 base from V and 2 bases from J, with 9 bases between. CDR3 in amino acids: CASSQGVGTYEQYF. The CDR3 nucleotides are TGCGCCAGCAGCCAAGGGGTGGGGACCTACGAGCAGTACTTC.

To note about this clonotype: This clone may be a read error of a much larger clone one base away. The CDR3 DNA reads as TGTGCCACCAGGGTATACAAGGGGGACGGTAGGAACACCGGGGAGCTGTTTTTT. Translation gives CATRVYKGDGRNTGELFF. The rearrangement joins TRBV24-1 to TRBJ2-2, with D tentatively TRBD1 (6 bases). Germline V gene lookup returns CDR1 KGHDR and CDR2 SFDVKD. This CDR3 spans 18 amino acids. V lost 7 bases and J lost 1, with 21 bases in between.

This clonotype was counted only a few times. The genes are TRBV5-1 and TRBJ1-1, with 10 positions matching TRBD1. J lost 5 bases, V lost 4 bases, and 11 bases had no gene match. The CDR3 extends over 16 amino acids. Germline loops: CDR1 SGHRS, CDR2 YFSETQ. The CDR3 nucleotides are TGCGCCAGCAGCGTTCAAACCGGGACAGGGGTAACTGAAGCTTTCTTT. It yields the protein CASSVQTGTGVTEAFF.